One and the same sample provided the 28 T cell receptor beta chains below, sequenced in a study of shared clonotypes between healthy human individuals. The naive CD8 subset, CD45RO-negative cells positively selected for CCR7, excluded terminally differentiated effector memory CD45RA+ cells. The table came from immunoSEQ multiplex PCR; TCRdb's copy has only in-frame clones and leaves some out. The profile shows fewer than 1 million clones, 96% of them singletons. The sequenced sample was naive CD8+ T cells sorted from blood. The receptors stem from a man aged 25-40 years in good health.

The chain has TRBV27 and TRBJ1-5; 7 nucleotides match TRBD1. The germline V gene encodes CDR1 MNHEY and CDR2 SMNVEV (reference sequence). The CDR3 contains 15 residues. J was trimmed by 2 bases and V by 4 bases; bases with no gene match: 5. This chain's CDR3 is CASSSQGYGNQPQHF. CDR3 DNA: TGTGCCAGCAGTTCACAGGGGTACGGCAATCAGCCCCAGCATTTT.

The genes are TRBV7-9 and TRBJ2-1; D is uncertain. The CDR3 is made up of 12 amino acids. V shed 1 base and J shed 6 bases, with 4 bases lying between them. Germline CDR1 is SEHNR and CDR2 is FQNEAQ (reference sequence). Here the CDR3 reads CASSLDFNEQFF. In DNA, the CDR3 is TGTGCCAGCAGCTTAGACTTCAATGAGCAGTTCTTC.

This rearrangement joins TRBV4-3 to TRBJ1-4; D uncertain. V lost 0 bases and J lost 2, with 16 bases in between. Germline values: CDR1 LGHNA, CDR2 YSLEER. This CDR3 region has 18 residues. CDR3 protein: CASSQDWVSYMTNEKLFF. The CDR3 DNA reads TGCGCCAGCAGCCAAGATTGGGTTTCCTACATGACTAATGAAAAACTGTTTTTT.

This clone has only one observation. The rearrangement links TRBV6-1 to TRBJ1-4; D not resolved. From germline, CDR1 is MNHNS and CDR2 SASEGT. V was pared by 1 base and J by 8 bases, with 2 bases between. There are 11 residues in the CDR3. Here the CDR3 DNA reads TGTGCCAGCAGTGAAGAGGAAAAACTGTTTTTT. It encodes CASSEEEKLFF.

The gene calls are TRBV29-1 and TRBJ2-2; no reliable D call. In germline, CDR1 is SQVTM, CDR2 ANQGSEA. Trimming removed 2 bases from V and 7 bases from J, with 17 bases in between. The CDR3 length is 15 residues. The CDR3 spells CSVERSRNELGELFF. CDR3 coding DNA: TGCAGCGTTGAAAGGTCCAGGAATGAGCTCGGGGAGCTGTTTTTT.

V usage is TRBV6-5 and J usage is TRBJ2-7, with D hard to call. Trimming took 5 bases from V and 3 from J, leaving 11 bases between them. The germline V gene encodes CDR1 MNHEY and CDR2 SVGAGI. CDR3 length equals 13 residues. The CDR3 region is CASSTDGNYEQYF. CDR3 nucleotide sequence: TGTGCCAGCAGTACCGACGGAAACTACGAGCAGTACTTC.

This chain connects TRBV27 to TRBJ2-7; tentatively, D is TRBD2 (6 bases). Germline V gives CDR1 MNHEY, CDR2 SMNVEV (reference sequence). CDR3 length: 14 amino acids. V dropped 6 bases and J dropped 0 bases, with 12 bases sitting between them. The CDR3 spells CASSPASVSYEQYF. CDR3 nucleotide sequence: TGTGCCAGCAGCCCGGCTAGCGTCTCCTACGAGCAGTACTTC.

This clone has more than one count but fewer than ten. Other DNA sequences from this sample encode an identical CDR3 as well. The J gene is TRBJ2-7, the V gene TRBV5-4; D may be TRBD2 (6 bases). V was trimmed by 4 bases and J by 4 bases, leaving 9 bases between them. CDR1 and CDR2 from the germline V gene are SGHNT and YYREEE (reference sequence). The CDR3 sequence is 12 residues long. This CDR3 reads CASSLGGYEQYF. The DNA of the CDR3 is TGTGCCAGCAGCCTAGGAGGGTACGAGCAGTACTTC.

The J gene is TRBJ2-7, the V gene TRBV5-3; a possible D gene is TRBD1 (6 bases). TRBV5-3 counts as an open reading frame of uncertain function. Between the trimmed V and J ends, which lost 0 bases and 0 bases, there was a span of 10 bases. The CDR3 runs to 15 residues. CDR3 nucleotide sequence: TGTGCCAGAAGCTTGGACAGGGAAAGCTCCTACGAGCAGTACTTC. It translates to CARSLDRESSYEQYF.

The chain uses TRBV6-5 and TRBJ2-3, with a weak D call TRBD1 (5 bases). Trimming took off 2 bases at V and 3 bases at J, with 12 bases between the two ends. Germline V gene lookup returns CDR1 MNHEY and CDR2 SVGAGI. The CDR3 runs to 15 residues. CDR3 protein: CASSYGLGPTDTQYF. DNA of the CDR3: TGTGCCAGCAGTTACGGTCTGGGGCCGACAGATACGCAGTATTTT.

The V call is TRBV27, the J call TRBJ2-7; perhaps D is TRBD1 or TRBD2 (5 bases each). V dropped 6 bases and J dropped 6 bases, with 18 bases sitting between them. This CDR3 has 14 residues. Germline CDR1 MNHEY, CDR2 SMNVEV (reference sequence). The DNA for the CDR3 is TGTGCCAGCAGCCTCTCCGGGACGGCCGCCGAGCAGTACTTC. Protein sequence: CASSLSGTAAEQYF.

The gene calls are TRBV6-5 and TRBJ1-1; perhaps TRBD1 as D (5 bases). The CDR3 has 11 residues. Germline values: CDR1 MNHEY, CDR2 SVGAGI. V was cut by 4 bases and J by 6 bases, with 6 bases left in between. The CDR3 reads CASSWGAEAFF. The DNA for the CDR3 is TGTGCCAGCAGTTGGGGCGCTGAAGCTTTCTTT.

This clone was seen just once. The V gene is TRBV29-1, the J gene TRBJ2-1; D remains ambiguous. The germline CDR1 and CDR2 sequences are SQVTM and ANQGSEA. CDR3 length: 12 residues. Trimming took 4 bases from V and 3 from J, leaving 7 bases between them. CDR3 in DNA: TGCAGCGTTGTGAGTTTCTACAATGAGCAGTTCTTC. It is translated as CSVVSFYNEQFF.

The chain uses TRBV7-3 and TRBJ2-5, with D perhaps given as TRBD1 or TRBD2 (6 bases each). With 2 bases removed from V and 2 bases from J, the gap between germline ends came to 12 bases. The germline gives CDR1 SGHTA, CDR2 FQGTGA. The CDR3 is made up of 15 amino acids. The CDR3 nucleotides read TGTGCCAGCAGCTTATTCGGGGGCTTACAAGAGACCCAGTACTTC. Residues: CASSLFGGLQETQYF. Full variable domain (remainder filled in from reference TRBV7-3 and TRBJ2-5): GAGVSQTPSNKVTEKGKYVELRCDPISGHTALYWYRQSLGQGPEFLIYFQGTGAADDSGLPNDRFFAVRPEGSVSTLKIQRTERGDSAVYLCASSLFGGLQETQYFGPGTRLLVL.

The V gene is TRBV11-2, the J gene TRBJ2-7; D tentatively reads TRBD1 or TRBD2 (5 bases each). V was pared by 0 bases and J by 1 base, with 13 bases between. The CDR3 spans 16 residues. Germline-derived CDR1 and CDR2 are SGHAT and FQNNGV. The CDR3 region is CASSLELGTPSYEQYF. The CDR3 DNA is TGTGCCAGCAGCTTAGAATTGGGGACGCCATCCTACGAGCAGTACTTC.

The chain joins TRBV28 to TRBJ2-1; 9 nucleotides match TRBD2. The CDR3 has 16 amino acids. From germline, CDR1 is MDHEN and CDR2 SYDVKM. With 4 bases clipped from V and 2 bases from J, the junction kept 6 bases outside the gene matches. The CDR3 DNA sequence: TGTGCCAGCAGTTACCTTAGCGGGAGTGCCTACAATGAGCAGTTCTTC. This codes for CASSYLSGSAYNEQFF.

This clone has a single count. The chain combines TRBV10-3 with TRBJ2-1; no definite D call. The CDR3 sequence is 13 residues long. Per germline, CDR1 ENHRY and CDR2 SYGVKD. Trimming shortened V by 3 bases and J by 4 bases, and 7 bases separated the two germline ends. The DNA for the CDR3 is TGTGCCATCAGTGAATCAGAGTACAATGAGCAGTTCTTC. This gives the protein CAISESEYNEQFF.

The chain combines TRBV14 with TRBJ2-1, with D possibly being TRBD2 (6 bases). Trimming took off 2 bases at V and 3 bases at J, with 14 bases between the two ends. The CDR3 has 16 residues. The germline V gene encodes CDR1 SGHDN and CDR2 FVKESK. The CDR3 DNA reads TGTGCCAGCAGCCAAACATCTACCGGGAGCTACAATGAGCAGTTCTTC. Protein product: CASSQTSTGSYNEQFF.

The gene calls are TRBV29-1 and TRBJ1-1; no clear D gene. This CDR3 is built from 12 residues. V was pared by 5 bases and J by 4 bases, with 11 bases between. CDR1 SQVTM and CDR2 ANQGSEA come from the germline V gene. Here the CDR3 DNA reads TGCAGCGTTAAAAGGGAGATCACTGAAGCTTTCTTT. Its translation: CSVKREITEAFF.

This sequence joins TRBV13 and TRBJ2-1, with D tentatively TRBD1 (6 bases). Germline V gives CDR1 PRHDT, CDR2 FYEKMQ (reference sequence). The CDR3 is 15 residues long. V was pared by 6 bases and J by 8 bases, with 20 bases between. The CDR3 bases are TGTGCCAGCAGACAGTGGGGATTACAGGGCGATGAGCAGTTCTTC. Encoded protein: CASRQWGLQGDEQFF.

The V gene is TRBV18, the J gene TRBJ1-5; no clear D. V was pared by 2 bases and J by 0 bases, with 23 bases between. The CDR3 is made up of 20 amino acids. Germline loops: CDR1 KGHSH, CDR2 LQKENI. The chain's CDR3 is CASSPRAHPTTSYSNQPQHF. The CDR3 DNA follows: TGTGCCAGCTCACCAAGAGCGCATCCCACCACCTCATATAGCAATCAGCCCCAGCATTTT.

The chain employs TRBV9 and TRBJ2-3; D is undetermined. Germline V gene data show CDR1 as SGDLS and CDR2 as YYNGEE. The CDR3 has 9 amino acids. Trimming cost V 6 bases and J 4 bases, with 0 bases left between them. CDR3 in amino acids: CASTDTQYF. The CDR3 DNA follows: TGTGCCAGCACAGATACGCAGTATTTT. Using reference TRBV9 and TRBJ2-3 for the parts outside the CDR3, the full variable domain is DSGVTQTPKHLITATGQRVTLRCSPRSGDLSVYWYQQSLDQGLQFLIQYYNGEERAKGNILERFSAQQFPDLHSELNLSSLELGDSALYFCASTDTQYFGPGTRLTVL.

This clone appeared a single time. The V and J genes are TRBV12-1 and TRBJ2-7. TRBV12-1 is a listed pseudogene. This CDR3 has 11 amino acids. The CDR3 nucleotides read TGTGCCAGCAGCCTAAGACCCGAGCAGTACTTC. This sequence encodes CASSLRPEQYF.

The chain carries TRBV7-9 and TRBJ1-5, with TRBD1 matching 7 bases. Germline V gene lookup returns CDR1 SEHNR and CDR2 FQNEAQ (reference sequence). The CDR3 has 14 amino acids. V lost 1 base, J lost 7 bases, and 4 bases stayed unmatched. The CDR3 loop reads CASSLEGAQQPQHF. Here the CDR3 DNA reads TGTGCCAGCAGCTTAGAGGGGGCGCAGCAGCCCCAGCATTTT.

The CDR3 loop is CASSSEYPLGAGYTF. The CDR3 nucleotides are TGTGCCAGCAGTTCGGAATATCCTCTGGGGGCTGGCTACACCTTC. The chain couples TRBV27 to TRBJ1-2; the D gene is possibly TRBD1 (6 bases). The CDR3 contains 15 residues. Germline assignment: CDR1 MNHEY and CDR2 SMNVEV (reference sequence). Trimming cost V 4 bases and J 7 bases, with 19 bases left between them.

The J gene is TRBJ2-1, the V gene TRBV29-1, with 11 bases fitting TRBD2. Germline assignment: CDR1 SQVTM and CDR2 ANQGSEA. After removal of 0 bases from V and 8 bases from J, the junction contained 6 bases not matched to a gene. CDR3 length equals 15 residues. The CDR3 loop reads CSVEDPLAGVDEQFF. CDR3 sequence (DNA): TGCAGCGTTGAAGATCCACTAGCGGGAGTCGATGAGCAGTTCTTC.

The CDR3: CASSPPAGRETQYF. The DNA of the CDR3 is TGTGCCAGCTCACCACCGGCGGGGAGGGAGACCCAGTACTTC. The genes are TRBV18 and TRBJ2-5; TRBD2 might be the D (6 bases). The CDR3 loop spans 14 amino acids. Germline V lookup: CDR1 KGHSH, CDR2 LQKENI. V lost 0 bases, J lost 5 bases, and 10 bases lay in between.

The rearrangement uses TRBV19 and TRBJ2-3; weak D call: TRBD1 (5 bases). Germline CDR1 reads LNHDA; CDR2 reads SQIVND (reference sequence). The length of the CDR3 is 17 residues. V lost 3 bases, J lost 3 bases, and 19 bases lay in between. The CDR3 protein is CASSIDAKGLRTDTQYF. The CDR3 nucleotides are TGTGCCAGTAGTATTGATGCTAAGGGGTTGAGAACAGATACGCAGTATTTT.